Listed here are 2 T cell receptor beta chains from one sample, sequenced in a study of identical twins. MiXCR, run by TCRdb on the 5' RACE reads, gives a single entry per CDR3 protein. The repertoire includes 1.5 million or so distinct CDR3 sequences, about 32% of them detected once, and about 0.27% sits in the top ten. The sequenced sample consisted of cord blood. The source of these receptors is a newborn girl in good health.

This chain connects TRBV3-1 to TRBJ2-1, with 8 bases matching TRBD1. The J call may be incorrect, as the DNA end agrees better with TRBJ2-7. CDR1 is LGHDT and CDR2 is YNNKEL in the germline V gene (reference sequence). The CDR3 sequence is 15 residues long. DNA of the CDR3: TGTGCCAGTTCTGTCAGGGGGCAGACCTACAATGAGCAGTACTTC. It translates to CASSVRGQTYNEQYF.

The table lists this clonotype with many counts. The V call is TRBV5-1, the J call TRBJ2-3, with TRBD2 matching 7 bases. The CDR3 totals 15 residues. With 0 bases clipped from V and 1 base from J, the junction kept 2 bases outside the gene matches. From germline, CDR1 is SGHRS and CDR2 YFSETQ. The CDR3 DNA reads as TGCGCCAGCAGCTTGGTTACTAGCGGCACAGATACGCAGTATTTT. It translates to CASSLVTSGTDTQYF.